This T cell receptor beta chain was sequenced in a study of blood T cell repertoires in COVID-19 (dated by TCRdb to about 2020). About the study as a whole: Samples from collaborators originated in the United States, Italy and Spain and spanned both the acute and convalescent phases of COVID-19. The prospective study material was composed of cDNA or gDNA derived from T cells, B-cell-depleted T cells, or PBMCs. The dataset comprised deeply sampled blood TCRbeta repertoires from subjects exposed to, actively infected with, or recovered from COVID-19. The repertoires were released in a freely available public database meant as a resource for research on the immune response to SARS-CoV-2. Samples were obtained from the ongoing ImmuneRACE study (first 160 participants) and from about 1,300 subjects provided by 6 global collaborators. The sample metadata nearly always contained a de-identified subject ID, COVID-19 status, age in years and sex. HLA class I and class II types, where available, came from metadata supplied by the sample provider rather than from assay-based typing. The investigation overall reported the following: The quantity of clinical and demographic metadata differed by source and by participant and was supplied without curation.

Collaborating institutions collected whole blood in K2EDTA tubes following their own protocols. For TCRbeta analysis, collaborator samples were shipped as frozen whole blood, as isolated PBMCs, or as DNA extracted from either sample type. The CDR3 has 16 amino acids, counting the end cysteine and phenylalanine. Only the CDR3 part of the read is kept: 48 bases, read in frame from the first base. Trimming at the junction amounts to 1 base on V and 6 bases on J, and the germline ends lie 17 bases apart. Reading the germline V gene gives CDR1 MDHEN and CDR2 SYDVKM. Concerning this clone: What this receptor recognizes is not known. No base quality information exists; no much larger clone differs at one position.

TCRbeta CDR3 regions were amplified from genomic DNA by means of the immunoSEQ Assay, a bias-controlled multiplex PCR. On the authors' methods: The number of nucleated cells in each sample was estimated by amplification of reference gene primers within the assay. To quantify the absolute abundance of each unique TCRbeta CDR3 rearrangement, sequence reads were collapsed and filtered. For each sample, productive Simpson clonality was calculated as the square root of Simpson's diversity index over productive rearrangements. In TCRdb, the immuneACCESS table is reduced to in-frame sequences with V and J assigned. These tables do not hold every clone; where another copy was compared, an unresolved V gene accounts for under half, and the others remain unexplained. V, J and clone size are taken as reported in that table, and D and trimming were inferred from the DNA itself. This sample holds tens of thousands of clones; over 75% were observed only once. The top ten constitute around 4.1% of the sample.

The TCR was taken from a woman aged 55-69 years with acute or convalescent COVID-19. The chain uses TRBV28 and TRBJ2-3; the D gene is not confidently resolved. Sequences were obtained from peripheral blood. The CDR3 region reads CASSLLEEVRRDTQYF. The DNA is as follows: TGTGCCAGCAGTTTATTGGAAGAGGTGAGGCGGGATACGCAGTATTTT.